This T cell receptor beta chain came from a study of cytomegalovirus exposure and HLA in healthy donors (dated 2017 in TCRdb). Some background on the complete study: According to an earlier analysis of 450 to 650 of the donors, about 179 million T cells yielded 100 million or so unique TCR beta sequences and 276 Gb of sequence data. Roughly 300 gigabases of sequencing data and roughly 90 million unique TCR sequences were included in an early release covering over 600 HLA-typed donors. The genetic ancestry cluster associated with self-reported Caucasian donors included about 81% of the 300 to 400 genotyped donors. The study aimed to test whether signatures of past pathogen exposure could be identified by cataloging public T cell receptors. The T cell repertoires of some 670 subjects were profiled by immunosequencing and related to cytomegalovirus serostatus. In addition to the first cohort of 650 to 750 subjects, a separate validation cohort of 130 or so different subjects was used. To predict cytomegalovirus infection status, the study combined high-throughput TCR immunosequencing, statistical association of individual TCRs with disease status, and machine learning. To study patterns of TCR occurrence, a later analysis re-analyzed previously published TCR beta repertoires from 666 donors and added high-resolution HLA genotyping. In the later analysis, no new phenotypic data were used to find candidate immune exposures; instead, reliance was placed on TCR beta sequences and their occurrence across donors. An earlier analysis of 587 of the donors used high-throughput TCR beta sequencing to judge whether each TCR beta V gene segment behaved as functional or pseudogenic. Donor age, sex, ethnicity and CMV serostatus were compiled alongside the repertoire data. A later genetic analysis used genome-wide SNP genotypes for about 60% of the roughly 700 donors, treating that subset as a discovery cohort. All discovery cohort repertoires had been generated on a single sequencing platform. Class I and class II HLA loci were covered by the typing at four-digit resolution. The number of donors typed differed by locus, with 629-630 for A, B, C, DRB1 and DQB1, roughly 520 for DQA1, over 600 for DPA1, and some 470 for DPB1. A handful of DR-DQ haplotypes were handled as single units for association and clustering because linkage in the cohort was strong. On average, roughly 200,000 unique TCR beta nucleotide sequences were sequenced per donor among fewer than 500 genotyped donors of the cohort, with around 19% of those sequences being non-productive. The research as a whole found: Assigning TCR associations to individual alleles was difficult when HLA alleles, especially DR and DQ, strongly co-occurred. Several of the top co-occurrence clusters appeared to be linked to parvovirus B19, influenza, CMV and Epstein-Barr virus, according to a later analysis. In an earlier analysis of some 500 of the donors, most TCR beta V segments appeared in productive rearrangements about 87% or about 30% of the time, broadly matching IMGT annotations. A later genetic analysis reported fewer N-insertions in productive TCRs among donors in an Asian-associated ancestry cluster than the roughly 700-donor mean. Most TCR sequences were seen in very few donors, while some public TCRs were found in many individuals. An association between a missense DCLRE1C variant and V-gene and J-gene trimming of TCR beta chains was found in a later genetic analysis and replicated in an independent cohort. The 87-base-pair reads could not distinguish some IMGT-functional V segments, including TRBV6-2 and TRBV6-3, so those segments were excluded. Immune exposure information for the cohort was limited to CMV serostatus. The authors suggested that the approach could potentially be extended to other disease states and immunological phenotypes. A few of the identified cytomegalovirus-associated TCR beta chains were confirmed in vitro to be specific for cytomegalovirus antigens. A further reported finding was that TCR beta sequences accurately predicted the HLA-A and HLA-B alleles for most subjects in the first cohort. Linkage disequilibrium might explain the correlated functional status among segregating V segments, but an unknown experimental factor could not be excluded. HLA typing was unavailable for some donors at each locus, so association tests used only the typed subset. Presence/absence analyses assumed roughly uniform sequencing depth across donors, an assumption that may not hold. The earlier analysis of 587 of the donors excluded some 15 rarely observed V segments, including chromosome 9 orphons, because counts were too low. The study listed approximately 160 TCR beta chains as associated with cytomegalovirus. Most CMV-associated TCR beta chains appeared to be HLA-restricted in a later analysis, and the HLA associations seemed to be driven largely by CMV exposure. According to a later analysis, TCR association rates differed among HLA loci, with DRB1 alleles showing the most associated TCRs and HLA-C alleles showing the fewest. At a false discovery rate of 0.05, a later analysis linked fewer than 20,000 TCR beta sequences to specific HLA alleles. The cohort was sequenced for TCR beta chains only, and without alpha or paired-chain data the features that could be detected were limited. A cluster of highly shared sequence variants was judged likely to be a technical artifact of the sequencing pipeline. In a later analysis, HLA-associated TCR beta chains showed more clonal expansion and lower generation probabilities than non-associated chains that were equally common. The classifier was reported to diagnose cytomegalovirus status with high specificity and sensitivity in both the original cohort and the validation cohort.

Library method: the immunoSEQ multiplex PCR assay. For the multiplex PCR, a mixture combining 60 forward primers for TCR Vbeta segments and 13 reverse primers for TCR Jbeta segments was used. The CDR3 region of rearranged TCR beta genes was amplified from genomic DNA with a multiplex PCR assay. Amplified TCR beta libraries were sequenced as 87-base-pair reads on the Illumina HiSeq System. Turning to the authors' computational methods: In a later analysis, tens of millions of unique TCR beta chains were counted across the approximately 670 repertoires, and roughly 10 million of these chains were shared by at least two donors. A nearest-neighbor algorithm error-corrected the raw reads and collapsed the reads into unique sequences, merging closely related sequences to remove PCR and sequencing errors. V, D and J gene segments were assigned by aligning CDR3 sequences to IMGT reference sequences. For a sequence to be retained, a match of at least six nucleotides to both a V gene segment and a J gene segment was required. A rearrangement counted as productive if the CDR3 had no stop codons and remained in frame with V and J, and every other rearrangement counted as non-productive. CDR3 was defined by IMGT convention, running from the second conserved V-encoded cysteine to the conserved J-encoded phenylalanine. The earlier analysis of some 600 of the donors excluded sequences that lacked an unambiguous match to a single V gene segment. In an earlier analysis of 450 to 700 of the donors, V segments were called functional above 56.7% productive rearrangements and were called segregating when the between-donor standard deviation exceeded 5%. A statistical classification framework was built to diagnose cytomegalovirus status from the catalog of TCR beta chain sequences. V and J gene assignment, in a later analysis, came from comparing TCR nucleotide sequences with IMGT/GENE-DB human TR gene sequences. A later analysis assigned CDR3 sequences and most-parsimonious VDJ recombination scenarios with the TCRdist pipeline. In a later analysis, every TCR beta chain was defined by the combination of its CDR3 amino acid sequence and its V-gene family, and reads without a unique V-gene family were dropped. As a way to deal with suspected cross-contamination and a sequencing artifact, a later analysis dropped roughly 620 nucleotide sequences that were highly shared and had low generation probability. In a later analysis, a clonal expansion index for each public chain was calculated from normalized within-repertoire ranks of inferred template counts. Generation probabilities in a later analysis came from a VDJ recombination model fitted to out-of-frame rearrangements, and those results were checked against IGoR. In a later analysis, hypergeometric tests were used to score TCR-TCR, TCR-HLA and TCR-CMV co-occurrence, with a repertoire-size bias correction applied to TCR pairs. False discovery rates were estimated in a later analysis by permuting HLA or CMV assignments 20 times. In a later analysis, co-occurring TCRs were grouped using DBSCAN, and TCRdist sequence similarity was added for clustering within HLA-allele-positive subsets. For co-occurrence clustering, repertoires with fewer than 30,000 or more than 120,000 public chains were excluded, along with five repertoires with anomalous nucleotide sharing. Not all clones reach the TCRdb copy of this immuneACCESS table, which keeps in-frame sequences only. Checked studies attribute under half of the gap to unresolved V genes and leave the rest unexplained. The V and J calls and the clone size are those of that table, but D and trimming were determined from the DNA. The sample includes roughly 160,000 clones, with around four fifths observed a single time. In total, the top ten clones hold 1.3% of the sample.

From a lookup of the germline V gene (reference sequence), CDR1 and CDR2 are SGHNT and YYREEE. Trimming accounts for 6 bases at V and 2 bases at J, while the number of junction bases matched to no gene is 8. From its cysteine to its phenylalanine, the CDR3 spans 17 amino acids. The read is trimmed to its CDR3 DNA, 51 bases read in frame from base 1. A remark on this clone: The antigen this receptor binds is unknown. One base away there is no much larger clone; base qualities are not given.

The cohort was made up of roughly 670 healthy bone marrow donors. All cohort members were sampled while nominally healthy, although unrecorded immune exposures were likely present. The donor tested CMV seronegative and was one of the 352 seronegative cohort members. A peripheral blood sample was collected from each donor, and TCR beta sequencing was performed on peripheral blood mononuclear cells. Genomic DNA was extracted from the blood cell samples with the Qiagen DNeasy Blood Extraction Kit. The sequence was collected from a man aged 30 to 45 in good health and CMV-seronegative. Sample: PBMCs. Rearrangement joined TRBV5-4 to TRBJ2-2; 12 bases in the junction line up with TRBD2. The CDR3: CASTMRTSGINTGELFF. The sequenced DNA is TGTGCCAGCACCATGAGGACTAGCGGGATTAACACCGGGGAGCTGTTTTTT.